This TCR beta chain was obtained from a study of blood T cell repertoires in COVID-19. On the study more broadly: Acute and convalescent COVID-19 specimens originated in the United States, Italy and Spain. Sources were T cells, B-cell-depleted T cells, or PBMCs; the material itself was cDNA or gDNA.

Trimming pared 5 bases from V and 1 base from J, leaving 9 bases between. The CDR3 runs 14 residues. Germline values: CDR1 MNHEY, CDR2 SMNVEV (reference sequence). Original processing notes: Amplified reference gene primers provided the basis for estimating nucleated cell counts. Here immunoSEQ multiplex PCR was the method, and the copy in TCRdb shows in-frame clones only, minus some. V, J and clone size were drawn from that table, and D and trimming were deduced from the DNA. The sample includes under 130,000 clones, roughly 80% of them seen just once. The chain links TRBV27 to TRBJ1-5; D may be TRBD1 (6 bases). Sequenced sample: peripheral blood. The receptor was derived from a woman older than 75 with acute or convalescent COVID-19. DNA for the CDR3: TGTGCCAGCAGTCTCAGGGGAAGCAATCAGCCCCAGCATTTT. Amino acid sequence: CASSLRGSNQPQHF.